This T cell receptor beta chain was retrieved from a study of cytomegalovirus exposure and HLA in healthy donors. Study context: Early released data comprised around 80 million unique TCRs from HLA-typed donors.

Researchers ran the PCR with 60 Vbeta and 13 Jbeta primers. Sequencing was performed with immunoSEQ multiplex PCR; in TCRdb, only in-frame clones are kept and a portion is missing. The table includes roughly 150,000 clones, roughly 88% detected once. Study-level points and caveats: Available immune exposure information covered CMV serostatus only.

V lost 2 bases to trimming and J lost 1 base, with 8 bases between them. The CDR3 runs to 14 residues. CDR1 is MNHEY, CDR2 SMNVEV, per germline (reference sequence). Notes on this clone: Its antigen is currently unknown.

The chain is built from TRBV27 and TRBJ1-1; weak D call: TRBD1 (5 bases). This receptor was obtained from a woman between 18 and 29 years old in good health and CMV-seronegative. Sequenced material: PBMCs. The CDR3 sequence: CASSLRGRNTEAFF. CDR3 nucleotides: TGTGCCAGCAGTTTACGGGGGAGGAACACTGAAGCTTTCTTT.